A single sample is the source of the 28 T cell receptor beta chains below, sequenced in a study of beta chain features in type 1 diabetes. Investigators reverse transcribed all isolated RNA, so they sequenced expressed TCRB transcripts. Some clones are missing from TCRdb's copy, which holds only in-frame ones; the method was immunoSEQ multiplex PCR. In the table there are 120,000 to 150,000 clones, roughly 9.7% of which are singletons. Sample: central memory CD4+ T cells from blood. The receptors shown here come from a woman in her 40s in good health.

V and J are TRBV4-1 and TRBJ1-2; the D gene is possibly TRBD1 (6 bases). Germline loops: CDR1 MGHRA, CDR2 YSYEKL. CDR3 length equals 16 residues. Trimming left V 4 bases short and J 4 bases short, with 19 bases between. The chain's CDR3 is CASSLTSGEGGYGYTF. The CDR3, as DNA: TGCGCCAGCAGCCTTACTTCGGGGGAGGGGGGCTATGGCTACACCTTC.

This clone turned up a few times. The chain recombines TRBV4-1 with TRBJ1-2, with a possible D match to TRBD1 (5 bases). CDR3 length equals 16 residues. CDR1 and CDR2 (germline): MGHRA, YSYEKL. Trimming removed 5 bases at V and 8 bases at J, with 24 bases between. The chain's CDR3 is CASSWDRTIPNGGYTF. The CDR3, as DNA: TGCGCCAGCAGCTGGGATAGGACAATCCCAAATGGAGGCTACACCTTC.

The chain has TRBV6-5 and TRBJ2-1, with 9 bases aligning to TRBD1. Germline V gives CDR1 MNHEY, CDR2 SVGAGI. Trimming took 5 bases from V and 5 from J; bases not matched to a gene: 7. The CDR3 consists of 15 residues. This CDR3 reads CASSQPGQGHNEQFF. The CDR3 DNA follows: TGTGCCAGCAGTCAACCGGGACAGGGACACAATGAGCAGTTCTTC.

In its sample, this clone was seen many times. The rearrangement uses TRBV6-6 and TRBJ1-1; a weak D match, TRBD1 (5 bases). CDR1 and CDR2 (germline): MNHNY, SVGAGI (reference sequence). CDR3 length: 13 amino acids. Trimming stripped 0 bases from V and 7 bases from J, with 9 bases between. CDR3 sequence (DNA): TGTGCCAGCAGTTACTCCAGGGAGGGTGAAGCTTTCTTT. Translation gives CASSYSREGEAFF.

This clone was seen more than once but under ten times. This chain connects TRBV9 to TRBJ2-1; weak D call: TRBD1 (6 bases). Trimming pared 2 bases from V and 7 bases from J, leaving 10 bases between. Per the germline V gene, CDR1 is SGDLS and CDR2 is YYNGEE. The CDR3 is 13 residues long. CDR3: CASSVAGVNEQFF. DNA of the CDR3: TGTGCCAGCAGCGTCGCAGGGGTGAATGAGCAGTTCTTC.

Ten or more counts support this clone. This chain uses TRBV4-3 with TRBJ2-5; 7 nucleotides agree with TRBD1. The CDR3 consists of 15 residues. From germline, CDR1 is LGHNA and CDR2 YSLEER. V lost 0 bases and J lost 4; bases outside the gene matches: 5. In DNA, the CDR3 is TGCGCCAGCAGCCAAGATAGAAGGGGGCGAGAGACCCAGTACTTC. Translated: CASSQDRRGRETQYF.

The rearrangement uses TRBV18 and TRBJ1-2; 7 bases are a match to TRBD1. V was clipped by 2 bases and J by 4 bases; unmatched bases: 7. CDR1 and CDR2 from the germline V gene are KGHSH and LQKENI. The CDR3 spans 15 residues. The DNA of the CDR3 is TGTGCCAGCTCACCAGTGGGACAGTTTATCTATGGCTACACCTTC. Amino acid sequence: CASSPVGQFIYGYTF.

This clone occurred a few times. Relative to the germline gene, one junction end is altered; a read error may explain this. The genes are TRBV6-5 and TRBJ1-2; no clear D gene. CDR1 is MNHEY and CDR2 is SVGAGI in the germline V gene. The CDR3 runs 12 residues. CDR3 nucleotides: TGTGCCATCAGTGAGTCTACGGTCGGCTACACCTTC. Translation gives CAISESTVGYTF.

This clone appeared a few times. The CDR3 protein is CASTHGHVNTGELFF. CDR3 in DNA: TGTGCCAGCACACATGGACATGTGAACACCGGGGAGCTGTTTTTT. This chain links TRBV2 with TRBJ2-2; perhaps TRBD1 as D (5 bases). Germline V gives CDR1 SNHLY, CDR2 FYNNEI. Trimming shortened V by 7 bases and J by 1 base, and 13 bases separated the two germline ends. There are 15 residues in the CDR3. Filled out from reference TRBV2 and TRBJ2-2, the complete variable domain reads EPEVTQTPSHQVTQMGQEVILRCVPISNHLYFYWYRQILGQKVEFLVSFYNNEISEKSEIFDDQFSVERPDGSNFTLKIRSTKLEDSAMYFCASTHGHVNTGELFFGEGSRLTVL.

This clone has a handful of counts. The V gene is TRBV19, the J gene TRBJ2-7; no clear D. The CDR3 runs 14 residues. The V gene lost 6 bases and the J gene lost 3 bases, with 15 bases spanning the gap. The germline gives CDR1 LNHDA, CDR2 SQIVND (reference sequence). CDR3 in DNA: TGTGCCAGTAGAGAGGCCGGCAGAAACTACGAGCAGTACTTC. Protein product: CASREAGRNYEQYF. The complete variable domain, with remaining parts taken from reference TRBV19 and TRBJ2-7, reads DGGITQSPKYLFRKEGQNVTLSCEQNLNHDAMYWYRQDPGQGLRLIYYSQIVNDFQKGDIAEGYSVSREKKESFPLTVTSAQKNPTAFYLCASREAGRNYEQYFGPGTRLTVT.

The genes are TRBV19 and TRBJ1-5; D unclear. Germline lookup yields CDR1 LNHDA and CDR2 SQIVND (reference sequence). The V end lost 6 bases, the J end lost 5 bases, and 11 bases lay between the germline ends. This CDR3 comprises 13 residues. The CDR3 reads CASSPSRDQPQHF. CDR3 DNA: TGTGCCAGTAGCCCGAGCCGGGATCAGCCCCAGCATTTT.

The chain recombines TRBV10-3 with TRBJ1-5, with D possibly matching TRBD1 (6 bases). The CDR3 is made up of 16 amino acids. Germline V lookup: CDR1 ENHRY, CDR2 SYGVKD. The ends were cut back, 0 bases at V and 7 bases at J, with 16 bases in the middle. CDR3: CAISESNRTGPQPQHF. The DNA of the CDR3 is TGTGCCATCAGTGAGTCGAATAGAACAGGGCCACAGCCCCAGCATTTT.

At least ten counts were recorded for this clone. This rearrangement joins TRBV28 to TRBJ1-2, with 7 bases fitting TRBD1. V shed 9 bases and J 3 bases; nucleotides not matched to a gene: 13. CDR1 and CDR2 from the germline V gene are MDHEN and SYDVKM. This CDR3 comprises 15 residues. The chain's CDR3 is CASFWIDRDYYGYTF. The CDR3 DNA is TGTGCCAGTTTTTGGATTGACAGGGACTACTATGGCTACACCTTC.

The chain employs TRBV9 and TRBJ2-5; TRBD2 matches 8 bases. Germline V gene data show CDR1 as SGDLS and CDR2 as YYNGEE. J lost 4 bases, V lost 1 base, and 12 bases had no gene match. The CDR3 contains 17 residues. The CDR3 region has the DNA TGTGCCAGCAGCGTAAGGGTTGCCGGGGGGGCCCTAGAGACCCAGTACTTC. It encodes CASSVRVAGGALETQYF.

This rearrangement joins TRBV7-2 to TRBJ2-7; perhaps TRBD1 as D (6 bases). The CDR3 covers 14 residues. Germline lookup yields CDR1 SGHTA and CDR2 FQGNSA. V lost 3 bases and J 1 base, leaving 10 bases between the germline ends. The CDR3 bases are TGTGCCAGCAGCTTCGACAGGCAATCCTACGAGCAGTACTTC. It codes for CASSFDRQSYEQYF. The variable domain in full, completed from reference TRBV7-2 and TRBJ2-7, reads GAGVSQSPSNKVTEKGKDVELRCDPISGHTALYWYRQSLGQGLEFLIYFQGNSAPDKSGLPSDRFSAERTGGSVSTLTIQRTQQEDSAVYLCASSFDRQSYEQYFGPGTRLTVT.

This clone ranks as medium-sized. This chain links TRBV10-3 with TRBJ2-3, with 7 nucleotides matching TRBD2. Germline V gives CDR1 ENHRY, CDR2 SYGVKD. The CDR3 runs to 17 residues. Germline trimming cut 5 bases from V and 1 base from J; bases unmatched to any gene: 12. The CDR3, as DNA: TGTGCCATCAGTATGGGGATCGGGAGCGGGGGCACAGATACGCAGTATTTT. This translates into CAISMGIGSGGTDTQYF.

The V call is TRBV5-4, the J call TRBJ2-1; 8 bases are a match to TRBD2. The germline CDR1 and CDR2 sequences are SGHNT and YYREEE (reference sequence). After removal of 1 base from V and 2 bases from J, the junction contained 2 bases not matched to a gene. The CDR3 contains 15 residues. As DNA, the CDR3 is TGTGCCAGCAGCTTGAGCGGGGGCCCCTACAATGAGCAGTTCTTC. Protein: CASSLSGGPYNEQFF.

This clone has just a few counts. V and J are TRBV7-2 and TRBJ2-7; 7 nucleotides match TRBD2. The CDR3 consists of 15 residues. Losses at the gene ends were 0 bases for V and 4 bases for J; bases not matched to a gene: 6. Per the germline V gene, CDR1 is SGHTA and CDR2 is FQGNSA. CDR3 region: CASSLAWTSQYEQYF. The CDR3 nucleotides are TGTGCCAGCAGCTTAGCGTGGACTAGTCAGTACGAGCAGTACTTC.

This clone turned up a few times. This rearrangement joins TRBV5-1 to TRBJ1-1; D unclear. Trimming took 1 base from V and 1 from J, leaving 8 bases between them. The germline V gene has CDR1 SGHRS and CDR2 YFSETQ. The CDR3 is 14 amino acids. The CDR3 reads CASSLQASNTEAFF. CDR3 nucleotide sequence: TGCGCCAGCAGCTTGCAGGCCTCGAACACTGAAGCTTTCTTT.

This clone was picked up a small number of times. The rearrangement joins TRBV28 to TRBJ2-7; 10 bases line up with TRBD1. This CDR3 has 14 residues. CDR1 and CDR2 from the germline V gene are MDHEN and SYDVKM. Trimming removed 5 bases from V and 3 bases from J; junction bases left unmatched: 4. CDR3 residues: CASSPRTGGYEQYF. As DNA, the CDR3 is TGTGCCAGCAGTCCCCGGACAGGGGGCTACGAGCAGTACTTC.

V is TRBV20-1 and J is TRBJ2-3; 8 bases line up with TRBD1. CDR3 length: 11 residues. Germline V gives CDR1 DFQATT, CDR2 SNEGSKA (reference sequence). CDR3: CRGQVGDTQYF. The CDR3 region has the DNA TGCAGGGGACAGGTAGGAGATACGCAGTATTTT.

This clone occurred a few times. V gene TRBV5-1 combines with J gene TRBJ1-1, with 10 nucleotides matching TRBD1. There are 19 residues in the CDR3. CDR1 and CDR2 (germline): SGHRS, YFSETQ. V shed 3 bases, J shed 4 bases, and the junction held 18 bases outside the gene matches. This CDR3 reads CASSSGALRQGALVTEAFF. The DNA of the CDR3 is TGCGCCAGCAGCTCTGGCGCTTTGAGACAGGGGGCCCTTGTCACTGAAGCTTTCTTT. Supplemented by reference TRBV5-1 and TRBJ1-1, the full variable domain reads KAGVTQTPRYLIKTRGQQVTLSCSPISGHRSVSWYQQTPGQGLQFLFEYFSETQRNKGNFPGRFSGRQFSNSRSEMNVSTLELGDSALYLCASSSGALRQGALVTEAFFGQGTRLTVV.

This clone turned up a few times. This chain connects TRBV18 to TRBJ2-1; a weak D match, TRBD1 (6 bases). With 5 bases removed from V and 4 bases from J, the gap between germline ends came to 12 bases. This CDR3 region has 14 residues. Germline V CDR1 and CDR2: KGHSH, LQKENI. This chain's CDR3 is CASSSGTLYNEQFF. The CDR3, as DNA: TGTGCCAGCTCATCGGGGACATTATACAATGAGCAGTTCTTC.

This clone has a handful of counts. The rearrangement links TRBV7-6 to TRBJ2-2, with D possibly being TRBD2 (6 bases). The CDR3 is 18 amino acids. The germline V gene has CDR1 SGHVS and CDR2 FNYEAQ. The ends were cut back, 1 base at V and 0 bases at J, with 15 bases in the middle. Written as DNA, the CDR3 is TGTGCCAGCAGCTTAGGTTGGCGGGGCAACGCGAACACCGGGGAGCTGTTTTTT. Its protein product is CASSLGWRGNANTGELFF.

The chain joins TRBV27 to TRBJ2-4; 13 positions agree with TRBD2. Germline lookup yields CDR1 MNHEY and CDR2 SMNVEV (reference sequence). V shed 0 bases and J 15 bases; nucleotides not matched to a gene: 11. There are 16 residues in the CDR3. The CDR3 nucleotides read TGTGCCAGCAGTTTATCGGGTACGGGACTAGCGGGACTAAGGTACTTC. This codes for CASSLSGTGLAGLRYF.

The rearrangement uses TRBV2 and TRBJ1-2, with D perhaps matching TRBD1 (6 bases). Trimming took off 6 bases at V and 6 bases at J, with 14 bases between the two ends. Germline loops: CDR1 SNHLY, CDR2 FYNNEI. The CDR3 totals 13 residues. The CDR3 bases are TGTGCCAGCAGCCTGTTAACAGGGAATGGCTACACCTTC. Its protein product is CASSLLTGNGYTF.

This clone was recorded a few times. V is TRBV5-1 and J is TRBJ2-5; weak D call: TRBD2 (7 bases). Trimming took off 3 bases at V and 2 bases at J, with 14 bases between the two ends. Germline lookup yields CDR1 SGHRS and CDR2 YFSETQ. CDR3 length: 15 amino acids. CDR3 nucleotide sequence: TGCGCCAGCAGCTCTCAGGGAGGGGGGCAAGAGACCCAGTACTTC. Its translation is CASSSQGGGQETQYF.

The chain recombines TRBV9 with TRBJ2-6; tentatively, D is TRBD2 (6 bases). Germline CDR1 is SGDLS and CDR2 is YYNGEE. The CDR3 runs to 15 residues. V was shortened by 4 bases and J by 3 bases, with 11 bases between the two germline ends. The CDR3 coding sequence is TGTGCCAGCAGCAGAGGCGGGGTTGGGGCCAACGTCCTGACTTTC. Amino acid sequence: CASSRGGVGANVLTF.